Below, one TCR beta chain is given with its context. Antigen specificity is unknown. This sample was taken from a study of post-analysis software for immune sequencing data. Whole-study findings and limits: In patients, five or six TRBV segments were more frequent than in controls, with TRBV5-6, TRBV5-1 and TRBV20-1 among them.

Unmatched junction bases numbered 3, after V lost 0 bases and J lost 3 bases. Germline-derived CDR1 and CDR2 are MNHEY and SVGAGI. The CDR3 runs to 15 residues. The TCR beta cDNA libraries contained unique molecular identifiers. TCRdb reprocessed the PCR reads with MiXCR, giving one entry per CDR3 protein. The table includes about 430,000 distinct CDR3 sequences, approximately 39% detected once. The sequence was collected from a girl aged 2 to 10 with multiple sclerosis. The chain uses TRBV6-5 and TRBJ1-2, with TRBD1 matching over 8 bases. Input material: blood. CDR3 DNA sequence: TGTGCCAGCAGTTACTCGACAGGGGCCCACTATGGCTACACCTTC. Its translation: CASSYSTGAHYGYTF.